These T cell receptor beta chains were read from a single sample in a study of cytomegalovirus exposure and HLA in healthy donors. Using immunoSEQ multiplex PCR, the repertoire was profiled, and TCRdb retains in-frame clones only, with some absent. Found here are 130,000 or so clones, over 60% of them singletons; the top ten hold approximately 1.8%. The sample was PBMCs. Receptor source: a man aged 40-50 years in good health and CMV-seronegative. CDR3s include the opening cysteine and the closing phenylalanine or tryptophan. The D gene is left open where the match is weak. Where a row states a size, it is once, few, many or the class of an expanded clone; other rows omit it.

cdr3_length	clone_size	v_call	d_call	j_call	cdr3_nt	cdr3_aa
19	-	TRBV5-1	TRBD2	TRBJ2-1	TGCGCCAGCAGCTTGGGGGGACGGACTAGCGGAGGACAGACGGATGAGCAGTTCTTC	CASSLGGRTSGGQTDEQFF
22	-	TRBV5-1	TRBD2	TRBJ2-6	TGCGCCAGCAGCTTGGCTGGGGGGACTAGCGGGAGTAACAGCTCTGGGGCCAACGGCCTGACTTTC	CASSLAGGTSGSNSSGANGLTF
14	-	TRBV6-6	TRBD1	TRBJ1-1	TGTGCCAGCCTGGAAGACAGGGGGCACACTGAAGCTTTCTTT	CASLEDRGHTEAFF
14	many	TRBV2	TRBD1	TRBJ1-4	TGTGCCAGCAGTACGGACAGGGCGAGGGAAAAACTGTTTTTT	CASSTDRAREKLFF
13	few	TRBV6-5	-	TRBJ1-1	TGTGCCAGCAGAGCGGACAGCCACACTGAAGCTTTCTTT	CASRADSHTEAFF
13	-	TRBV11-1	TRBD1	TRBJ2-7	TGTGCCAGCAGCCTAACAGGGGGCTACGAGCAGTACTTC	CASSLTGGYEQYF
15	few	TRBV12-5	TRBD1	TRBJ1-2	TGTGCTAGTGGTTTACCCGGACAGGGAGGTTATGGCTACACCTTC	CASGLPGQGGYGYTF
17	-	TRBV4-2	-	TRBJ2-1	TGTGCCAGCAGCCAAGAAAAAGGGCTAGCGCGTTACAATGAGCAGTTCTTC	CASSQEKGLARYNEQFF
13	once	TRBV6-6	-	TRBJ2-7	TGTGCCAGCAGTTACATCTCGGGCTACGAGCAGTACTTC	CASSYISGYEQYF
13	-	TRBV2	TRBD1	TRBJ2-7	TGTGCCAGCAGGGGGGACAGGGGAGACGAGCAGTACTTC	CASRGDRGDEQYF
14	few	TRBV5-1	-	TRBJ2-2	TGCGCCAGCAGCTTGTGGCAGAACACCGGGGAGCTGTTTTTT	CASSLWQNTGELFF
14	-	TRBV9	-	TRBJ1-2	TGTGCCAGCAGCGCCATCTCTACTAACTATGGCTACACCTTC	CASSAISTNYGYTF
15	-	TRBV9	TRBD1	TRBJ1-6	TGTGCCAGCAGCGTAGGACAGGGAGATAATTCACCCCTCCACTTT	CASSVGQGDNSPLHF
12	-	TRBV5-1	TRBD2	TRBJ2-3	TGCGCCAGCAGCGCGGGAGCAGATACGCAGTATTTT	CASSAGADTQYF
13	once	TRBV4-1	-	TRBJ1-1	TGCGCCAGCAGCCAGGTAGGGAGCGGGGAAGCTTTCTTT	CASSQVGSGEAFF
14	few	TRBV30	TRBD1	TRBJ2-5	TGTGCCTGGGGAACGACAGGGGAACAAGAGACCCAGTACTTC	CAWGTTGEQETQYF
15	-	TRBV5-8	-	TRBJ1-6	TGTGCCAGCGCGATAATACAGGGTGTAAATTCACCCCTCCACTTT	CASAIIQGVNSPLHF
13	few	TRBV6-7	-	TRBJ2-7	TGTGCCAGCAGTCAGGACTCGACCTACGAGCAGTACTTC	CASSQDSTYEQYF
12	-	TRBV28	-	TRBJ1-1	TGTGCCAGCATAGGGGGGAACACTGAAGCTTTCTTT	CASIGGNTEAFF
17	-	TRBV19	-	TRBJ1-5	TGTGCCAGTAGTAGGGCCCCCGCGGGGGGCCGCAATCAGCCCCAGCATTTT	CASSRAPAGGRNQPQHF
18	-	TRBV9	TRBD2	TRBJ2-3	TGTGCCAGCAGCTCGCCCCGGGGGGGGCCACCTAGCACAGATACGCAGTATTTT	CASSSPRGGPPSTDTQYF
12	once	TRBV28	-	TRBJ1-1	TGTGCCAGCAATGGGCCGAACACTGAAGCTTTCTTT	CASNGPNTEAFF
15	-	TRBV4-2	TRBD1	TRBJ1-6	TGTGCCAGCAGCCAATCCCGGACAGGGCCTTCACCCCTCCACTTT	CASSQSRTGPSPLHF
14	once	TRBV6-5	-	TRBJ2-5	TGTGCCAGCAGGCCCCGGACTACCAAAGAGACCCAGTACTTC	CASRPRTTKETQYF
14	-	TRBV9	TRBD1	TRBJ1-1	TGTGCCAGCAGCGGGGACAGACTGAACACTGAAGCTTTCTTT	CASSGDRLNTEAFF
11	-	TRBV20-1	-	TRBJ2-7	TGCAGTGCTAGAGACCGGCGGGAGCAGTACTTC	CSARDRREQYF
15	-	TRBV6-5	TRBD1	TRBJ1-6	TGTGCCAGCAGACACGGGACAGGTCATAATTCACCCCTCCACTTT	CASRHGTGHNSPLHF
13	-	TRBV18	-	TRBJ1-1	TGTGCCAGCTCGAGGGCCGAGAACACTGAAGCTTTCTTT	CASSRAENTEAFF
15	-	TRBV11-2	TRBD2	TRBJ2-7	TGTGCCAGCAGCTTAGGGGAGGGGTACTCCTACGAGCAGTACTTC	CASSLGEGYSYEQYF
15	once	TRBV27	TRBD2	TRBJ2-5	TGTGCCAGCAGTTTAGCAACTAGCGGGAAGGAGACCCAGTACTTC	CASSLATSGKETQYF
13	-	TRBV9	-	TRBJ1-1	TGTGCCAGCAGCGTAACACCGAACACTGAAGCTTTCTTT	CASSVTPNTEAFF
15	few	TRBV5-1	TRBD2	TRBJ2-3	TGCGCCAGCAGCCGGTCCAGCGGGGGGCTAAATACGCAGTATTTT	CASSRSSGGLNTQYF
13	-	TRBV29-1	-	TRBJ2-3	TGCAGCGTCCCAACAACTAGTTTGGATACGCAGTATTTT	CSVPTTSLDTQYF